Here is one T cell receptor (beta chain) with its context. Its target antigen remains unknown. The sample holds no much larger clone one base away, and base qualities are not on file. The data were obtained in a study of T cells in localized non-small cell lung cancer (dated by TCRdb to about 2020). Notes on the research overall: Comparing tumors with uninvolved tumor-adjacent lungs, the study looked at the T cell repertoires of 236 patients with early-stage NSCLC. The mean age of the NSCLC patients was around 67 years, with 130 or so men and 85 to 110 women. All 230 or so NSCLC patients in the cohort were treatment-naive and had localized lung tumors that were resected. Summary of the overall study and its limitations: Because multi-region tumor sequencing was not performed, intratumor heterogeneity could not be ruled out. A median of approximately 53 of the top 100 tumor clones turned up in the paired uninvolved adjacent lung, and about 28 of those clones also ranked among the top 100 of that same adjacent lung. Uninvolved tumor-adjacent lung showed the highest T cell clonality, higher than tumor, which suggests more focused antigenic responses in the adjacent lung. Higher T cell density in blood was associated with longer overall survival, whereas higher clonality in adjacent lung was associated with shorter survival. Because the study design was exploratory, TCR variables were selected using unadjusted p-values without false-discovery rate correction.

TCR beta CDR3 regions were sequenced from DNA using the immunoSEQ Assay. The published analysis was carried out like this. To compute T cell density, TCR beta template counts were normalized to usable DNA, which was estimated by amplifying housekeeping genes. Richness was estimated with the preseqR package, extrapolating to 400,000 templates for PBMC samples and 120,000 templates for tissue samples. Clonality was calculated as one minus Pielou's evenness. Tissue-enriched TCRs were identified through differential abundance testing performed on productive amino-acid clonotypes, with a minimum total count of 5 and an alpha of 0.1. The Jaccard Index and the Morisita Overlap Index were used to measure how much the repertoires overlapped between compartments. GLIPH grouped TCR beta CDR3s together with public tetramer-defined viral CDR3s, and a viral motif had to include at least three viral sequences and show V-gene enrichment. The clones in this table, taken by TCRdb from immuneACCESS, are in-frame only. Not every clone is retained; where verified, under half of the shortfall comes from an unresolved V gene, and the cause of the rest is unknown. The V and J calls and the clone size are those of that table, but D and trimming were determined from the DNA. Within this sample are 50,000 to 70,000 clones, with about four fifths of them counted one time only. Roughly 4.5% of the sample comes from the top ten.

At diagnosis, tumor, uninvolved tumor-adjacent lung and peripheral blood were collected and then preserved as a mix of FFPE and fresh-frozen material. For TCR repertoire profiling, the blood samples were analyzed as peripheral blood mononuclear cells. The sample in question was PBMCs, obtained before any cancer treatment. The sequence came from a man between 40 and 69 years old with stage II lung adenocarcinoma.

CDR3 protein: CASKGINYGYTF. Read as DNA, the sequence is TGTGCCAGCAAGGGAATTAACTATGGCTACACCTTC. The rearranged segments are TRBV27 and TRBJ1-2; no D segment can be confidently identified. V is pared back by 7 bases and J by 1 base, with 7 bases lying between the germline termini. The CDR3 holds 12 amino acids from the cysteine to the phenylalanine. The kept DNA is CDR3 alone, 36 bases in frame from the first base. From the germline V gene (reference sequence), CDR1 is MNHEY and CDR2 is SMNVEV.